Here is one TCR beta chain with its context. These data come from a study of blood T cell repertoires in COVID-19. For the study at large: The United States, Italy and Spain provided the acute and convalescent COVID-19 samples. Nucleic acid was either cDNA or gDNA, and it came from T cells, B-cell-depleted T cells, or PBMCs.

In the authors' workflow: Estimated nucleated cell counts came from reference gene primer amplification. The method was immunoSEQ multiplex PCR; TCRdb's version includes in-frame clones alone and lacks a portion of them. The V and J calls and clone size are taken from that table; D and trimming were inferred from the DNA. Of about 150,000 clones detected, about 91% appear once; the ten largest clones hold less than 0.95%. The germline CDR1 and CDR2 sequences are SGHNT and YYREEE (reference sequence). V was pared by 4 bases and J by 6 bases, with 10 bases of the junction left unmatched. CDR3 length: 15 residues.

The receptor's source is a woman aged 45-60 years with acute or convalescent COVID-19. The V and J genes are TRBV5-4 and TRBJ2-4, with TRBD1 matching over 7 bases. Sequenced: peripheral blood. The CDR3 is CASSPRQGGGNIQYF. Here the CDR3 DNA reads TGTGCCAGCAGCCCCCGACAGGGTGGGGGAAACATTCAGTACTTC.